This T cell receptor (gamma chain) was observed in a study of gamma delta lymphoproliferative disorders and STAT genes (dated by TCRdb to the late 2010s). Looking at the study overall: Of the 9 Tgammadelta LGLL patients who were sequenced, 5 followed an indolent course, while 4 had symptomatic disease. The LymphoTrack Dx TCRG Assay was used to prepare gamma-chain libraries from at least 50 ng of genomic DNA. Since no corresponding Invivoscribe delta assay was available, delta-chain libraries were prepared following the standard operating procedure of the EuroClonality-NGS working group. The study profiled TCR gamma and delta CDR3 repertoires by deep sequencing in Tgammadelta lymphoproliferative disease patients and healthy controls, within a larger immunophenotypic and STAT-mutation study. The TCR-sequenced pilot group comprised some 10 Tgammadelta large granular lymphocyte leukemia patients and a couple of hepatosplenic T-cell lymphoma patients. To confirm results, a couple of gamma-chain samples and every delta-chain sample were sequenced twice.

By share, this clone ranks as medium-sized (0.01 to 0.1%). Its target antigen remains unknown. Base qualities were left out, and no much larger clone turns up one base away. From cysteine to phenylalanine, the CDR3 is 9 amino acids long. This entry keeps only the CDR3 DNA: 27 bases, framed from base 1. The germline V gene encodes CDR1 EGSNGY and CDR2 YDSYNSKV. Summary of the overall study and its limitations: When whole repertoires were clustered, gamma repertoires from patients formed a group apart from those of healthy controls, but delta repertoires showed no separation between the groups. Control T cells were likely spread across varied maturation stages, whereas leukemic cells were skewed toward terminal effectors, which potentially limits comparisons between patients and controls. Major clones in indolent patients were dominated by Vgamma9-JgammaP and Vdelta2-Ddelta3-Jdelta1 rearrangements, whereas symptomatic patients lacked these rearrangements and used less common gene combinations. Nearly all major gamma and delta clonotypes of patients were found to be public, being shared with at least one healthy donor, and only a couple of gamma clonotypes were found to be private to disease. The authors noted that NGS specificity may be reduced at low frequencies, so the public or private nature of leukemic clones needs confirmation.

Both library methods used multiplex PCR with primers targeting conserved V and J regions of the TCR genes. The amplicons were purified, pooled and then sequenced on an Illumina MiSeq platform. For the original study's pipeline: V(D)J alignment, clonotype assembly and translation were done with MiXCR, while functionality assessment and CDR3 repertoire analyses were done with VDJtools. CDR3 was defined according to IMGT, and analyses were limited to productive sequences using functional genes, with ORF genes and pseudogenes excluded. Identical amino acid CDR3s of major clonotypes (frequency >=5%) were searched for across all patients and controls using a custom Python script. Clonotype frequencies in patients versus controls were compared with a one-sided non-parametric Wilcoxon test. For TCRdb, the public reads were processed anew by CATT, and duplicate DNA sequences were folded into one row. The V and J calls were determined by TCRdb, not by the authors. In all, the sample holds nearly 2,000 gamma-chain clones, and 6% to 7.5% of those were seen once. 65% of the sample rests with the top ten.

For TCR sequencing, genomic DNA was taken from peripheral blood mononuclear cells isolated from both patients and controls. A median age of about 70 years was recorded for the sequenced patients, of whom about 5 were male and 6 were female. Patients were enrolled at one hematology unit in Padova, Italy, and were reclassified as T-LGLL or HSTCL using the 2017 WHO criteria. All patient samples were collected while patients were off therapy or before therapy. The V gene call is TRGV2, and the J gene call is absent. Sequenced material: blood. The clonotype was recovered from a human donor with gamma-delta T-cell large granular lymphocyte leukemia. DNA sequence: TGTGCCACCTGGGATGCAGGACTCTTT. This translates into CATWDAGLF.